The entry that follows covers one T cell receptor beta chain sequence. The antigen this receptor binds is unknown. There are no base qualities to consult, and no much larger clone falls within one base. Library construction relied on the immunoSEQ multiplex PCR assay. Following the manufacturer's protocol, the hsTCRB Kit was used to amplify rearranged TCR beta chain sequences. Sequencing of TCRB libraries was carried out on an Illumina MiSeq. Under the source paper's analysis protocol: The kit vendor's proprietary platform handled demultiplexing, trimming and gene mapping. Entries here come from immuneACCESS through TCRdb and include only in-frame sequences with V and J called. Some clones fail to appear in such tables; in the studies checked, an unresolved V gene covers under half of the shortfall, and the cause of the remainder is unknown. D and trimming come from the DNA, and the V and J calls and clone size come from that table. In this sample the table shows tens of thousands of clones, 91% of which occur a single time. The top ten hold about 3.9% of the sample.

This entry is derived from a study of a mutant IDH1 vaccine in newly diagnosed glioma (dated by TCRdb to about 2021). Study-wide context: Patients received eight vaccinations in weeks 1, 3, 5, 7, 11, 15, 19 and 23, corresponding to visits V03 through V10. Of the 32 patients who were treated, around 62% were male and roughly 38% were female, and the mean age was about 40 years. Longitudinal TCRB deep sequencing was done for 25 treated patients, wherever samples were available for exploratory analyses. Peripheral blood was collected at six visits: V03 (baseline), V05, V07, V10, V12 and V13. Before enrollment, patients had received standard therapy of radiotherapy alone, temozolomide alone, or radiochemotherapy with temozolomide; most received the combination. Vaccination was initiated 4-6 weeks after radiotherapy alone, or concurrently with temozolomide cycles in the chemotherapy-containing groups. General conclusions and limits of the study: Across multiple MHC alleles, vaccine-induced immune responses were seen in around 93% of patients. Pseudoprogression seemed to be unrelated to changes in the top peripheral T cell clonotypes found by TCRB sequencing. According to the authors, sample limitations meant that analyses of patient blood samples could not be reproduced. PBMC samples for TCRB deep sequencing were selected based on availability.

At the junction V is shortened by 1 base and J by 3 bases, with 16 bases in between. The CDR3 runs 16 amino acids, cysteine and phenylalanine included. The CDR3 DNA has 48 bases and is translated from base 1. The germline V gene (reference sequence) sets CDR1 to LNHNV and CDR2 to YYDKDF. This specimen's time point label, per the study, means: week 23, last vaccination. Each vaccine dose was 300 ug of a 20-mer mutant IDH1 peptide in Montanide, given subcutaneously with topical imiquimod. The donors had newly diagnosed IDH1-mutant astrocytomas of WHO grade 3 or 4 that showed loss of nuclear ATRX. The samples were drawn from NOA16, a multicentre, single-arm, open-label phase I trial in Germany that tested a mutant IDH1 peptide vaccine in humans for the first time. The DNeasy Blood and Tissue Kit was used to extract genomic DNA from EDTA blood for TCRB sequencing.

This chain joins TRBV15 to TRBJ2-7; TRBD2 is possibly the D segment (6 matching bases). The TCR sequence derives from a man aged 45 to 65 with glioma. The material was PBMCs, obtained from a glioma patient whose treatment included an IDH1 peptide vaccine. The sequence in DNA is TGTGCCACCAGCAGAGGAAGAGGGACGCGGGACTACGAGCAGTACTTC. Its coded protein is CATSRGRGTRDYEQYF.